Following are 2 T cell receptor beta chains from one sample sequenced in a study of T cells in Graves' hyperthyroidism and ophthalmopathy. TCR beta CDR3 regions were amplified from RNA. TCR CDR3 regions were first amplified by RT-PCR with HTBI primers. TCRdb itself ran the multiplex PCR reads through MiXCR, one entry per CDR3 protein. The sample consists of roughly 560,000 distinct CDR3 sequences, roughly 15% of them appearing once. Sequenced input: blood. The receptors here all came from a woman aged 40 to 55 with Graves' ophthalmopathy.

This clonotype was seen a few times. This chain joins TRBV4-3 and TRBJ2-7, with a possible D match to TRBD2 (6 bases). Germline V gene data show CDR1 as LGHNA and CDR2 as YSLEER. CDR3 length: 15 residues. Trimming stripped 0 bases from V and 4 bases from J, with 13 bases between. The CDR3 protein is CASSQEGGRNYEQYF. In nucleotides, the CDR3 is TGCGCCAGCAGCCAAGAGGGGGGACGTAATTACGAGCAGTACTTC.

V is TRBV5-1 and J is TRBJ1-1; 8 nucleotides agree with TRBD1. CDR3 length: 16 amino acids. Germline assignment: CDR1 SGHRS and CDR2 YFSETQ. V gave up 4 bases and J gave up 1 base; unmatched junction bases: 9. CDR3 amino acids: CASSDRGRGGNTEAFF. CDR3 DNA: TGCGCCAGCAGCGACAGGGGCCGTGGTGGGAACACTGAAGCTTTCTTT.